This TCR beta chain was sequenced during a study of shared clonotypes between healthy human individuals. Among the donors, all were Caucasian adults who lived in Nashville, Tennessee. Repertoires were generated with immunoSEQ multiplex PCR, while TCRdb's copy carries only in-frame clones and drops some. Of 2 million to 2.5 million clones in the sample, approximately 94% were seen once. Trimming removed 5 bases at V and 3 bases at J, with 13 bases between. The CDR3 extends over 14 amino acids. Per the germline V gene, CDR1 is KGHSH and CDR2 is LQKENI. The receptor's source is a man aged 18 to 30 in good health. The chain joins TRBV18 to TRBJ1-1, with D perhaps TRBD1 (6 bases). Sequencing used naive CD4+ T cells sorted from blood. Subset noted: CD45RA+ positively selected. CDR3 amino acids: CASSSQGRDTEAFF. DNA of the CDR3: TGTGCCAGCTCATCACAGGGCCGGGACACTGAAGCTTTCTTT.